This is a list of T cell receptor beta chains from one sample in a study of Graves' ophthalmopathy and Graves' hyperthyroidism. TCRdb independently ran MiXCR on the multiplex PCR reads; one entry per CDR3 protein. The table includes under 350,000 distinct CDR3 sequences, roughly 15% detected once. Input material: peripheral blood. Receptors were obtained from an adult man with Graves' ophthalmopathy. Both conserved end residues are trimmed from each CDR3. Not all rows give a size; the values are once, few, many and, for expanded clones, a class.

V gene	clone size	CDR3 protein
TRBV6-1	many	ASSQITHGTEAF
TRBV6-1	NA	ASSGGTSPYEQY
TRBV9	few	ASSVGWSTSGTEAF
TRBV12-3/TRBV12-4	NA	ASSTRQGSNTEAF
TRBV4-2	many	ASSQGGTSGRADEQY
TRBV5-1	many	ASSLAGPMVDEQY
TRBV29-1	many	SVRTSSNQPQH
TRBV6-2/TRBV6-3	many	ASSSPTRRSYEQY
TRBV28	many	ASSLRGLGYGYT
TRBV20-1	many	RFRGTEAF
TRBV29-1	many	SVPRGHENIQY
TRBV6-1	many	ASSWTANTEAF
TRBV25-1	many	ASSEPLRVEQY
TRBV11-2	NA	ASSWDRAITNYGYT
TRBV4-2	many	ASSQDRLAGGQEQY
TRBV6-2/TRBV6-3	many	ASRSGTGDEQY
TRBV20-1	many	SALAPVEETQY
TRBV5-1	many	ASSLRQGAGTEAF
TRBV14	many	ASSPLAGNTGELF
TRBV5-1	many	ASSTRDGPYEQY
TRBV6-1	many	ASTVDLSSYEQY
TRBV28	many	ASSSRQERYGCT
TRBV12-3/TRBV12-4	many	ASLPQPPNYGYT